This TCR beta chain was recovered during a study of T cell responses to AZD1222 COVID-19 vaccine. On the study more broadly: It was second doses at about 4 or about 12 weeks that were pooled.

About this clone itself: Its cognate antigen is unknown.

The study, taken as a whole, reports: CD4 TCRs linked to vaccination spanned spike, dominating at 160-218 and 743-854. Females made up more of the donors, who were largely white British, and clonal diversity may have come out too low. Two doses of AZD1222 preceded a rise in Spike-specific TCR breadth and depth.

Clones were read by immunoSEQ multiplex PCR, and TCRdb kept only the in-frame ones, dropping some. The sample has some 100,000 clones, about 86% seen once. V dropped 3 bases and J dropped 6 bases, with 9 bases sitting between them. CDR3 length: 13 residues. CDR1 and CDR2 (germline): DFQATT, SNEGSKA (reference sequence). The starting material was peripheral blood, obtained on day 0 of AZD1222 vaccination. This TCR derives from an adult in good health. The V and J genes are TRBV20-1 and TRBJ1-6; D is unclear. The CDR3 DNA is TGCAGTGCTAGTTTGGCTCTTAATTCACCCCTCCACTTT. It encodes CSASLALNSPLHF.